This record looks at one T cell receptor (beta chain) sequence and its context. Using immunoSEQ multiplex PCR, the repertoire was profiled, and TCRdb retains in-frame clones only, with some absent. Seen here are hundreds of thousands of clones, approximately 87% observed once, and the top ten hold 3% to 3.5%. The sample comes from a study of blood T cell repertoires in COVID-19. Turning to the study itself: Symptom resolution, clearance, or two negative PCRs marked donors in Cohort 3 as recovered.

Per the germline V gene, CDR1 is GTSNPN and CDR2 is SVGIG (reference sequence). V lost 1 base, J lost 4 bases, and 15 bases stayed unmatched. This CDR3 comprises 17 residues. The chain joins TRBV30 to TRBJ2-7; 8 nucleotides line up with TRBD1. This sequence was found in a woman aged 45 to 65 in a cohort exposed to, infected with or recovered from COVID-19 (not recorded which). Sequencing input: PBMCs or T cells enriched from blood (not recorded which). CDR3 bases: TGTGCCTGGAGTGGTGCAGGGGGCCTTGCGGCGGGTTACGAGCAGTACTTC. Amino acids: CAWSGAGGLAAGYEQYF.